A selection of T cell receptor beta chains follows, all from one sample in a study of regulatory T cells in long-lasting Graves disease. TCRdb used MiXCR to reprocess the multiplex PCR reads, holding one entry per CDR3 protein. The sample has about 660,000 distinct CDR3 sequences; 30% are singletons. Source: peripheral blood mononuclear cells (PBMCs), taken when the disease was refractory, from a patient treated with antithyroid drugs. The receptors were gathered from a female donor with Graves disease. Each CDR3 is given with its conserved first and last residue. The order of the fields is clone size, J gene, D gene, V gene, CDR3 protein, CDR3 DNA. D genes are given only for firm matches. Part of the rows lack a size; the others show once, few, many or a class for expanded clones.

size: .; J: TRBJ2-5; D: .; V: TRBV3-1; CDR3: CASSPGSRIQETQYF; DNA: TGTGCCAGCAGTCCGGGGAGCAGGATACAAGAGACCCAGTACTTC
size: few; J: TRBJ2-7; D: TRBD1; V: TRBV5-1; CDR3: CASSQGDRVSYEQYF; DNA: TGCGCCAGCAGCCAAGGGGACAGGGTTTCCTACGAGCAGTACTTC
size: .; J: TRBJ1-1; D: .; V: TRBV13; CDR3: CASSLEGDEAFF; DNA: TGTGCCAGCAGCTTAGAAGGAGATGAAGCTTTCTTT
size: .; J: TRBJ1-4; D: .; V: TRBV5-6; CDR3: CASSSEPGGNEKLFF; DNA: TGCGCCAGCAGCTCCGAACCCGGGGGGAATGAAAAACTGTTTTTT
size: few; J: TRBJ1-5; D: .; V: TRBV15; CDR3: CATSNRQNSNQPQHF; DNA: TGTGCCACCAGCAACCGACAGAATAGCAATCAGCCCCAGCATTTT
size: few; J: TRBJ2-7; D: .; V: TRBV20-1; CDR3: CSASRDAFYEQYF; DNA: TGCAGTGCGAGCCGGGACGCATTCTACGAGCAGTACTTC
size: .; J: TRBJ2-1; D: .; V: TRBV7-9; CDR3: CASSSTERLVLEQFF; DNA: TGTGCCAGCAGCTCTACGGAGAGACTAGTCCTTGAACAATTCTTC
size: few; J: TRBJ1-1; D: .; V: TRBV29-1; CDR3: CSVHTGMNTEAFF; DNA: TGCAGCGTTCATACAGGCATGAACACTGAAGCTTTCTTT
size: .; J: TRBJ1-1; D: .; V: TRBV30; CDR3: CAWSSTGLNTEAFF; DNA: TGTGCCTGGAGTTCCACAGGACTGAACACTGAAGCTTTCTTT
size: .; J: TRBJ2-5; D: .; V: TRBV27; CDR3: CASRKTGFLQETQYF; DNA: TGTGCCAGCAGGAAGACAGGATTTTTACAAGAGACCCAGTACTTC
size: .; J: TRBJ2-2; D: .; V: TRBV19; CDR3: CASSPGLTGELFF; DNA: TGTGCCAGCAGTCCGGGACTCACCGGGGAGCTGTTTTTT